Following are 8 T cell receptor beta chains from one sample sequenced in a study of control samples from healthy donors and cancer patients. The protocol was immunoSEQ multiplex PCR, while the TCRdb copy is restricted to in-frame clones and leaves out a portion. The sample gives about 98,000 clones, about 79% of which show up once; roughly a tenth is in the top ten. Material: blood. Source of these receptors: a woman in her 30s in good health.

This chain links TRBV6-2 or TRBV6-3 with TRBJ1-1, with D hard to call. The germline V and J ends were trimmed by 2 bases and 3 bases, with 16 bases remaining between them. The CDR3 extends over 16 amino acids. Looked up from germline, CDR1 is MNHEY and CDR2 is SVGEGT. The CDR3 spells CASSYRKRRGDTEAFF. The CDR3 DNA reads TGTGCCAGCAGTTACAGGAAACGCCGTGGGGACACTGAAGCTTTCTTT.

This rearrangement joins TRBV25-1 to TRBJ2-3; D unresolved. In germline, CDR1 is MGHDK, CDR2 SYGVNS. Between the trimmed V and J ends, which lost 5 bases and 2 bases, there was a span of 8 bases. The CDR3 loop spans 13 amino acids. CDR3 protein: CASSSDYTDTQYF. In DNA form, the CDR3 reads TGTGCCAGCAGTAGCGATTACACAGATACGCAGTATTTT.

This chain uses TRBV15 with TRBJ2-7; 12 nucleotides line up with TRBD1. The germline gives CDR1 LNHNV, CDR2 YYDKDF (reference sequence). The CDR3 is 14 residues long. V lost 5 bases, J lost 7 bases, and 6 bases stayed unmatched. CDR3 coding DNA: TGTGCCACCAGCCGGGGACAGGGGGCTAGGGAGCAGTACTTC. It is translated as CATSRGQGAREQYF. The whole variable domain, filled in from reference TRBV15 and TRBJ2-7, reads DAMVIQNPRYQVTQFGKPVTLSCSQTLNHNVMYWYQQKSSQAPKLLFHYYDKDFNNEADTPDNFQSRRPNTSFCFLDIRSPGLGDTAMYLCATSRGQGAREQYFGPGTRLTVT.

This clone appeared a few times. This chain uses TRBV27 with TRBJ1-2; maybe TRBD1 (5 bases). The germline V and J ends were trimmed by 0 bases and 3 bases, with 5 bases remaining between them. Germline V gives CDR1 MNHEY, CDR2 SMNVEV (reference sequence). This CDR3 is 13 amino acids long. CDR3 sequence: CASSLSGDYGYTF. Written as DNA, the CDR3 is TGTGCCAGCAGTTTATCAGGGGACTATGGCTACACCTTC.

The rearrangement uses TRBV4-1 and TRBJ2-5; 9 bases fit TRBD2. V was clipped by 1 base and J by 6 bases; unmatched bases: 9. CDR1 is MGHRA and CDR2 is YSYEKL in the germline V gene. The CDR3 has 16 residues. The CDR3 nucleotides read TGCGCCAGCAGCCAAGCCCCGGGACTAGCCGTAAAGACCCAGTACTTC. It yields the protein CASSQAPGLAVKTQYF.

The chain couples TRBV6-5 to TRBJ1-5; D may be TRBD1 (6 bases). Germline assignment: CDR1 MNHEY and CDR2 SVGAGI. The CDR3 is 15 residues long. The V end was cut by 0 bases, the J end by 2 bases, with 8 bases between. CDR3 sequence: CASSYSRGGNQPQHF. For the CDR3, the DNA is TGTGCCAGCAGTTACTCAAGGGGGGGCAATCAGCCCCAGCATTTT.

The table lists this clone with a count of one. The rearrangement links TRBV12-5 to TRBJ1-1; D is ambiguous. Germline values: CDR1 LGHNT, CDR2 FRNRAP. The CDR3 has 15 amino acids. V lost 1 base and J lost 4, with 13 bases in between. CDR3 sequence (DNA): TGTGCTAGTGGTTTGGCTGCCTCAAGTAGCACTGAAGCTTTCTTT. Protein: CASGLAASSSTEAFF.

The rearrangement links TRBV3-1 (or the pseudogene TRBV3-2) to TRBJ2-1, with 7 bases fitting TRBD1. J gave up 4 bases and V 1 base, and 7 bases lay outside the gene matches. There are 16 residues in the CDR3. Germline lookup yields CDR1 LGHDT and CDR2 YNNKEL (reference sequence). The CDR3 region has the DNA TGTGCCAGCAGCCAAGGGACAGGCCTAAATTACAATGAGCAGTTCTTC. Translating it yields CASSQGTGLNYNEQFF.